This T cell receptor beta chain stems from a study of read filtering for tumor transcriptome and immune sequencing. Overall study context: IR-seq gave about 4 to 10.27 million TCR reads per sample; RNA-seq gave about 80 to 1,300. Whole-study findings and limits: The CD138-negative fraction was mixed bone marrow immune cells, not pure T cells.

From roughly 0.4 ug of RNA, a library with molecular barcoded alpha/delta and beta/gamma adaptors was made. TCRdb processed the reads anew with MiXCR; each CDR3 protein has one entry. Of about 90,000 distinct CDR3 sequences in the sample, roughly an eighth were seen once. This CDR3 has 13 amino acids. CDR1 and CDR2 (germline): SGHVS, FQNEAQ. V was pared by 5 bases and J by 7 bases, with 8 bases of the junction left unmatched. Many counts were recorded for this clonotype. The target antigen is unknown. This sequence originates from a donor aged 40 or older with multiple myeloma. The chain has TRBV7-8 and TRBJ2-7; 7 bases are a match to TRBD2. Sample: a population of CD138-negative cells sorted from bone marrow. The CDR3 reads CASSTDGGWEQYF. The CDR3, as DNA: TGTGCCAGCAGCACTGACGGGGGGTGGGAGCAGTACTTC.